Below are 6 T cell receptor beta chains sequenced from a single sample in a study of OX40 agonist ivuxolimab in advanced cancers. Repertoires were generated with immunoSEQ multiplex PCR, while TCRdb's copy carries only in-frame clones and drops some. This table holds some 100,000 clones, roughly nine tenths found once. The material sequenced was CD4+ or CD8+ T cells sorted from blood, taken in a trial of the OX40 agonist ivuxolimab. The receptors derive from an adult with an advanced solid tumor such as melanoma, head and neck, liver or kidney cancer.

The V and J genes are TRBV7-2 and TRBJ2-3, with TRBD2 matching over 9 bases. Germline assignment: CDR1 SGHTA and CDR2 FQGNSA. The CDR3 runs 16 residues. V gave up 5 bases and J gave up 1 base; unmatched junction bases: 7. The CDR3 protein is CASSPGGLAGTDTQYF. CDR3 in DNA: TGTGCCAGCAGCCCGGGGGGACTAGCAGGCACAGATACGCAGTATTTT.

Regarding this clone: Other DNA sequences within the sample encode an identical CDR3. This chain joins TRBV7-9 and TRBJ2-1, with D possibly TRBD2 on 6 matching bases. This CDR3 comprises 15 residues. Germline V CDR1 and CDR2: SEHNR, FQNEAQ (reference sequence). V was pared by 4 bases and J by 0 bases, with 10 bases between. The CDR3 nucleotides read TGTGCCAGCAGCTCCCGGGGGAGCTCCTACAATGAGCAGTTCTTC. This sequence encodes CASSSRGSSYNEQFF.

This clone was observed once. Sequence at one end of the junction differs from germline and may be a read error. This chain joins TRBV7-7 and TRBJ1-1; D unclear. CDR3 size: 13 residues. The germline CDR1 and CDR2 sequences are SSHAT and FNYEAQ (reference sequence). This CDR3 reads CASSLGERTEAFF. For the CDR3, the DNA is TGTGCTAGCAGCTTAGGCGAACGAACTGAAGCTTTCTTT.

The V gene is TRBV6-1, the J gene TRBJ2-7; 7 bases map to TRBD1. The CDR3 has 15 amino acids. The V segment lost 1 base and the J segment 4 bases; nucleotides outside the gene matches: 7. The germline V gene encodes CDR1 MNHNS and CDR2 SASEGT. This chain's CDR3 is CASSEGTTGLYEQYV. The CDR3 bases are TGTGCCAGCAGTGAAGGTACGACAGGGTTGTACGAGCAGTACGTC.

The chain is built from TRBV6-5 and TRBJ2-1; 7 positions match TRBD2. J lost 8 bases, V lost 6 bases, and 13 bases had no gene match. The CDR3 runs 15 residues. The germline V gene encodes CDR1 MNHEY and CDR2 SVGAGI. For the CDR3, the DNA is TGTGCCAGCAGATCGGGGGGTGCGTATGGGGATGAGCAGTTCTTC. This gives the protein CASRSGGAYGDEQFF.

This chain joins TRBV7-9 and TRBJ2-1; D is undetermined. V was trimmed by 1 base and J by 2 bases, leaving 3 bases between them. Germline V CDR1 and CDR2: SEHNR, FQNEAQ (reference sequence). The CDR3 is made up of 13 amino acids. The CDR3 is CASSLVPYNEQFF. The CDR3 DNA is TGTGCCAGCAGCTTAGTCCCCTACAATGAGCAGTTCTTC. The full variable domain, rest sourced from reference TRBV7-9 and TRBJ2-1, is DTGVSQNPRHKITKRGQNVTFRCDPISEHNRLYWYRQTLGQGPEFLTYFQNEAQLEKSRLLSDRFSAERPKGSFSTLEIQRTEQGDSAMYLCASSLVPYNEQFFGPGTRLTVL.